This entry features one TCR beta chain sequence. Looked up from germline, CDR1 is SEHNR and CDR2 is FQNEAQ (reference sequence). CDR3 size: 16 residues. Trimming took 8 bases from V and 1 from J, leaving 20 bases between them. This specimen comes from a study of T cell responses to AZD1222 COVID-19 vaccine. Profiling relied on immunoSEQ multiplex PCR, and the TCRdb table lists in-frame clones only, not all of them. This table holds 100,000 to 150,000 clones, around 94% found once. This TCR came from an adult in good health. Sequenced here: peripheral blood, sampled on day 0 of AZD1222 vaccination. The chain employs TRBV7-9 and TRBJ1-2; no reliable D call. For the CDR3, the DNA is TGTGCCAGCGGCAGTGGGTTGGCCAGCTTTAACTATGGCTACACCTTC. Translation: CASGSGLASFNYGYTF.